This T cell receptor beta chain was retrieved from a study of blood T cell repertoires in COVID-19. Study-level information: Italy, Spain and the United States were the sources of the convalescent and acute COVID-19 samples. PBMCs, B-cell-depleted T cells, or T cells provided the cDNA or gDNA that made up the material.

The V and J ends lost 6 bases and 2 bases respectively, with 10 bases between them. Germline CDR1 and CDR2: MNHEY and SVGAGI. The CDR3 consists of 13 residues. Sequencing was performed with immunoSEQ multiplex PCR; in TCRdb, only in-frame clones are kept and a portion is missing. The repertoire holds about 210,000 clones, about 92% seen once, with more than 0.95% in the top ten. J is TRBJ1-2 and V is TRBV6-5, with TRBD1 as a possible D gene (5 bases). What was sequenced was peripheral blood. This sequence originates from a man younger than 40 with acute or convalescent COVID-19. This CDR3 is CASSWGGNYGYTF. The CDR3 region has the DNA TGTGCCAGCAGCTGGGGGGGGAACTATGGCTACACCTTC.